These T cell receptor beta chains were read from a single sample in a study of read filtering for tumor transcriptome and immune sequencing. A single record per CDR3 protein comes from TCRdb applying MiXCR to the reads. The sample shows tens of thousands of distinct CDR3 sequences, about 15% of them seen only once. The sequenced material came from a population of CD138-negative cells sorted from bone marrow. These receptors all come from a donor at least 40 years old with multiple myeloma. The conserved cysteine and the conserved F or W are not part of the CDR3 here. Fields, in order: V gene, CDR3 length, D gene, J gene, CDR3 protein. A D gene is named only where the DNA matches it firmly.

TRBV29-1	11	-	TRBJ2-5	SVGSGGLETQY
TRBV12-3/TRBV12-4	10	-	TRBJ1-1	ASGGGDTEAF
TRBV11-3	12	TRBD2	TRBJ2-1	ASSPRLADNEQF
TRBV19	12	-	TRBJ2-7	ASSEGPRLYEQY
TRBV15	11	-	TRBJ1-1	ATHKRENTEAF
TRBV28	12	TRBD1	TRBJ1-2	ASRTTRGFYGYT
TRBV5-1	11	TRBD1	TRBJ2-5	ASSFQGEETQY
TRBV28	11	-	TRBJ1-1	ASGRRAPTEAF
TRBV29-1	12	TRBD1	TRBJ1-4	SVAKRGQGEKLF
TRBV11-3	16	TRBD2	TRBJ2-3	ASSFPSGRAVRPDTQY
TRBV7-2	13	-	TRBJ1-4	ASSLGGGPEEKLF
TRBV5-1	13	TRBD2	TRBJ2-1	ASSLTSGSYNEQF
TRBV12-3/TRBV12-4	13	-	TRBJ2-1	ASGSSGDFYDEQF
TRBV7-2	14	TRBD1	TRBJ2-1	ASSWSGTGSTNEQF
TRBV7-6	12	-	TRBJ2-2	ASSLRVGTGELF
TRBV28	13	TRBD2	TRBJ2-1	ASSLFPSGRGEQF
TRBV7-2	15	TRBD1	TRBJ2-7	ASSLAASGTGVYEQY
TRBV18	13	TRBD1	TRBJ1-1	ASSLGQGGNTEAF
TRBV5-1	13	-	TRBJ2-5	ASSLPGGDQETQY
TRBV28	18	TRBD1	TRBJ2-4	ASRFTKKSGQGAAKNIQY
TRBV15	15	TRBD2	TRBJ2-1	ATSRVGLAGTYNEQF
TRBV20-1	13	TRBD2	TRBJ2-3	SASRTSDNTDTQY
TRBV6-6	12	-	TRBJ1-2	ASSNIGFNYGYT
TRBV4-2	12	-	TRBJ2-7	ASSQDVRTYEQY